This T cell receptor (beta chain) was captured in a study of cytomegalovirus exposure and HLA in healthy donors. The study's findings and limits: The productive fraction for most TCR beta V segments was about 87% or about 30% in an earlier analysis. There were about 160 TCR beta chains listed as cytomegalovirus-associated. Some highly shared sequence variants likely arose as a pipeline artifact. In a later analysis, an Asian-associated ancestry cluster reportedly showed fewer N-insertions than the roughly 730-donor mean.

Primers for the PCR totalled 60 Vbeta and 13 Jbeta. The method was immunoSEQ multiplex PCR; TCRdb's version includes in-frame clones alone and lacks a portion of them. Of nearly 200,000 clones listed, 77% are singletons. Regarding this clone: What it recognizes is unknown.

The clonotype comes from a woman in her thirties in good health and CMV-seropositive. Sequenced: PBMCs.

The CDR3 protein is CASSDSWNTEAFF. The DNA for the CDR3 is TGTGCCAGTAGTGACAGTTGGAACACTGAAGCTTTCTTT. This chain uses TRBV19 with TRBJ1-1; perhaps TRBD1 as D (5 bases). The V gene lost 5 bases and the J gene lost 1 base, with 8 bases spanning the gap. Looked up from germline, CDR1 is LNHDA and CDR2 is SQIVND (reference sequence). This CDR3 region has 13 residues.